These 31 T cell receptor beta chains originate from one sample sequenced in a study of shared clonotypes between healthy human individuals. Clones were sequenced by immunoSEQ multiplex PCR, and TCRdb holds only the in-frame ones, with some missing. The sample has 2.3 million or so clones, just over 90% seen once. The sample consisted of naive CD4+ T cells from PBMCs. The subset: CD45RA+ positively selected. The receptors come from a man between 18 and 29 years old in good health. Some clones in this sample may be carry-over from other donors' samples.

V and J are TRBV11-2 and TRBJ2-2; 7 nucleotides match TRBD1. The CDR3 covers 15 residues. Germline CDR1 reads SGHAT; CDR2 reads FQNNGV. V was clipped by 3 bases and J by 6 bases; unmatched bases: 7. The CDR3 region is CASSLGDRAPGELFF. The CDR3 DNA reads as TGTGCCAGCAGCTTGGGAGACAGGGCCCCCGGGGAGCTGTTTTTT.

The chain combines TRBV9 with TRBJ1-3, with 7 bases fitting TRBD1. The junction had 11 bases not matched to a gene; V was cut back by 4 bases and J by 7 bases. The CDR3 runs to 15 residues. Germline CDR1 SGDLS, CDR2 YYNGEE. This CDR3 reads CASSPGDRVGNTIYF. The CDR3, as DNA: TGTGCCAGCAGCCCGGGAGACAGGGTCGGTAACACCATATATTTT.

The gene calls are TRBV28 and TRBJ2-5; 8 bases line up with TRBD1. The V gene end was trimmed by 6 bases and the J gene end by 2 bases; junction bases not matched to a gene: 5. Germline V gene sequence: CDR1 MDHEN, CDR2 SYDVKM. The length of the CDR3 is 14 residues. CDR3 residues: CASRRGQAQETQYF. As DNA, the CDR3 is TGTGCCAGCAGACGGGGACAGGCACAAGAGACCCAGTACTTC.

The rearrangement links TRBV23-1 to TRBJ2-1; D is uncertain. TRBV23-1 qualifies as an ORF whose function is uncertain. V was trimmed by 6 bases and J by 2 bases, leaving 11 bases between them. CDR3 length: 14 amino acids. CDR3 in DNA: TGCGCCAGCAGAACTGGTTTGCCCTACAATGAGCAGTTCTTC. Residues: CASRTGLPYNEQFF.

The chain has TRBV15 and TRBJ1-1; 8 nucleotides match TRBD1. The V gene's germline CDR1 is LNHNV and CDR2 YYDKDF (reference sequence). This CDR3 is 18 amino acids long. Trimming at V came to 0 bases and at J to 4 bases, leaving 13 bases not matched to a gene. CDR3: CATSRDLYPGRGPTEAFF. In DNA, the CDR3 is TGTGCCACCAGCAGAGATTTATACCCGGGCAGGGGGCCCACTGAAGCTTTCTTT. Based on the CDR3 plus reference TRBV15 and TRBJ1-1, the full variable domain is DAMVIQNPRYQVTQFGKPVTLSCSQTLNHNVMYWYQQKSSQAPKLLFHYYDKDFNNEADTPDNFQSRRPNTSFCFLDIRSPGLGDTAMYLCATSRDLYPGRGPTEAFFGQGTRLTVV.

This chain links TRBV6-5 with TRBJ1-2; 7 bases are a match to TRBD1. V shed 6 bases and J 4 bases; nucleotides not matched to a gene: 2. The CDR3 extends over 12 amino acids. The germline gives CDR1 MNHEY, CDR2 SVGAGI. The CDR3: CASRTGIYGYTF. DNA for the CDR3: TGTGCCAGCAGGACAGGGATCTATGGCTACACCTTC.

The chain links TRBV2 to TRBJ2-5; 10 nucleotides align to TRBD1. V lost 4 bases to trimming and J lost 3 bases; unmatched junction nucleotides: 5. The germline gives CDR1 SNHLY, CDR2 FYNNEI. The CDR3 is made up of 15 amino acids. The CDR3 protein is CASSAQGTGEETQYF. The CDR3 coding sequence is TGTGCCAGCAGTGCCCAGGGGACAGGGGAAGAGACCCAGTACTTC.

The genes are TRBV5-1 and TRBJ2-3; possibly TRBD2 for D (6 bases). Germline-derived CDR1 and CDR2 are SGHRS and YFSETQ. CDR3 length equals 14 residues. V lost 6 bases and J 10 bases, leaving 21 bases between the germline ends. As DNA, the CDR3 is TGCGCCAGCACCCGGGAGACCACCCCTAATGCGCAGTATTTT. It yields the protein CASTRETTPNAQYF.

The V and J genes are TRBV6-1 and TRBJ2-7; 8 nucleotides align to TRBD2. The CDR3 sequence is 16 residues long. Germline trimming cut 1 base from V and 0 bases from J; bases unmatched to any gene: 5. Germline V gene data show CDR1 as MNHNS and CDR2 as SASEGT. CDR3 residues: CASSEGLAGNSYEQYF. The CDR3 DNA sequence: TGTGCCAGCAGTGAAGGGCTAGCGGGCAACTCCTACGAGCAGTACTTC.

The DNA of the CDR3 is TGTGCCAGCAGCTTCGGGACAATGCACTATGGCTACACCTTC. Its translation: CASSFGTMHYGYTF. The chain is built from TRBV7-2 and TRBJ1-2; D possibly corresponds to TRBD1 (6 bases). The CDR3 consists of 14 residues. Trimming took 3 bases from V and 3 from J, leaving 11 bases between them. Germline V gives CDR1 SGHTA, CDR2 FQGNSA.

The gene calls are TRBV14 and TRBJ2-3, with 8 bases lining up with TRBD1. Germline CDR1 is SGHDN and CDR2 is FVKESK. CDR3 length: 16 amino acids. The ends lost 5 bases at V and 2 bases at J; junction bases unmatched: 9. CDR3 nucleotides: TGTGCCAGCAGCGAGAAACGGACAGGGATCACAGATACGCAGTATTTT. Amino acid sequence: CASSEKRTGITDTQYF.

This rearrangement joins TRBV19 to TRBJ1-5, with TRBD1 matching over 7 bases. The V and J ends lost 6 bases and 1 base, in that order; junction bases with no gene match: 6. This CDR3 comprises 15 residues. Per germline, CDR1 LNHDA and CDR2 SQIVND (reference sequence). Written as DNA, the CDR3 is TGTGCCAGTAGGCACACAGGGGCCAGCAATCAGCCCCAGCATTTT. It encodes CASRHTGASNQPQHF. The complete variable domain, with remaining parts taken from reference TRBV19 and TRBJ1-5, reads DGGITQSPKYLFRKEGQNVTLSCEQNLNHDAMYWYRQDPGQGLRLIYYSQIVNDFQKGDIAEGYSVSREKKESFPLTVTSAQKNPTAFYLCASRHTGASNQPQHFGDGTRLSIL.

The chain is built from TRBV7-3 and TRBJ1-1; 7 nucleotides line up with TRBD1. Trimming cost V 5 bases and J 3 bases; bases outside gene matches: 3. The CDR3 is 13 amino acids. CDR1 and CDR2 from the germline V gene are SGHTA and FQGTGA. For the CDR3, the DNA is TGTGCCAGCAGCCAACAGGGGCACACTGAAGCTTTCTTT. As protein: CASSQQGHTEAFF.

This chain uses TRBV4-3 with TRBJ2-3; perhaps TRBD2 as D (5 bases). V lost 4 bases to trimming and J lost 7 bases, with 24 bases between them. The germline V gene has CDR1 LGHNA and CDR2 YSLEER. CDR3 size: 17 residues. The CDR3 protein is CASSLVITGSGLNTQYF. The CDR3 region has the DNA TGCGCCAGCAGCCTAGTAATAACGGGCAGCGGCTTAAATACGCAGTATTTT.

V is TRBV28 and J is TRBJ1-1, with a tentative D call TRBD1 (5 bases). The germline gives CDR1 MDHEN, CDR2 SYDVKM. Trimming removed 4 bases from V and 3 bases from J, with 15 bases in between. This CDR3 has 15 amino acids. The CDR3 DNA is TGTGCCAGCAGTTCCTCAGGGATTGGGGACACTGAAGCTTTCTTT. This translates into CASSSSGIGDTEAFF. The entire variable domain, with the rest obtained from reference TRBV28 and TRBJ1-1, is as follows: DVKVTQSSRYLVKRTGEKVFLECVQDMDHENMFWYRQDPGLGLRLIYFSYDVKMKEKGDIPEGYSVSREKKERFSLILESASTNQTSMYLCASSSSGIGDTEAFFGQGTRLTVV.

The CDR3 region is CASRDRGDTQYF. In DNA, the CDR3 is TGCGCCAGCAGGGACAGGGGAGATACGCAGTATTTT. The chain has TRBV5-1 and TRBJ2-3, with TRBD1 identical over 9 bases. Trimming cost V 5 bases and J 5 bases; bases outside gene matches: 0. Looked up from germline, CDR1 is SGHRS and CDR2 is YFSETQ. This CDR3 contains 12 residues.

The V call is TRBV6-5, the J call TRBJ1-2, with D uncertain. Germline V gene lookup returns CDR1 MNHEY and CDR2 SVGAGI. V was clipped by 5 bases and J by 8 bases, with 12 bases between them. CDR3 size: 12 residues. The CDR3 is CASSARSGGYTF. CDR3 in DNA: TGTGCCAGCAGTGCCCGTTCGGGCGGCTACACCTTC.

The rearrangement links TRBV9 to TRBJ2-7, with TRBD2 matching over 9 bases. Per the germline V gene, CDR1 is SGDLS and CDR2 is YYNGEE. J lost 2 bases, V lost 4 bases, and 4 bases had no gene match. The CDR3 length is 14 residues. The CDR3 bases are TGTGCCAGCAGCTGGACTAGCGAAACCTACGAGCAGTACTTC. Amino acids: CASSWTSETYEQYF.

V gene TRBV21-1 combines with J gene TRBJ1-5; the table assigns TRBD1, which was not confirmed against the DNA. TRBV21-1 has pseudogene status. The length of the CDR3 is 16 residues. CDR3 coding DNA: TGTGCCAGCAGCAACATCGACAGGGGCGGGAATCAGCCCCAGCATTTT. It is translated as CASSNIDRGGNQPQHF.

This sequence joins TRBV11-2 and TRBJ2-5; tentatively, D is TRBD2 (6 bases). Per the germline V gene, CDR1 is SGHAT and CDR2 is FQNNGV. This CDR3 contains 15 residues. With 3 bases removed from V and 1 base from J, the gap between germline ends came to 12 bases. The CDR3 loop is CASSFDGRRQETQYF. In nucleotides, the CDR3 is TGTGCCAGCAGCTTTGACGGGAGACGCCAAGAGACCCAGTACTTC.

The rearrangement joins TRBV29-1 to TRBJ2-3; 10 positions match TRBD1. Per the germline V gene, CDR1 is SQVTM and CDR2 is ANQGSEA. The CDR3 contains 14 residues. Unmatched junction bases numbered 5, after V lost 7 bases and J lost 1 base. The DNA of the CDR3 is TGCAGCGGAGCCGGGACAGGGGGCACAGATACGCAGTATTTT. This codes for CSGAGTGGTDTQYF.

V gene TRBV5-5 combines with J gene TRBJ2-7, with 7 bases aligning to TRBD1. The V segment lost 6 bases and the J segment 0 bases; nucleotides outside the gene matches: 6. The CDR3 is made up of 14 amino acids. CDR1 and CDR2 from the germline V gene are SGHKS and YYEKEE (reference sequence). The chain's CDR3 is CASNPTGNSYEQYF. Written as DNA, the CDR3 is TGTGCCAGCAACCCGACAGGGAACTCCTACGAGCAGTACTTC.

This clone appeared once. The J gene is TRBJ2-2, the V gene TRBV5-1; a weak D match, TRBD2 (6 bases). Germline lookup yields CDR1 SGHRS and CDR2 YFSETQ. V was trimmed by 5 bases and J by 3 bases, leaving 14 bases between them. CDR3 length equals 15 residues. This chain's CDR3 is CASRSRGGDTGELFF. The CDR3 DNA reads as TGCGCCAGCAGATCGAGGGGAGGTGACACCGGGGAGCTGTTTTTT.

V gene TRBV27 combines with J gene TRBJ2-2; D may be TRBD2 (5 bases). The CDR3 length is 15 residues. Trimming removed 6 bases from V and 6 bases from J, with 17 bases in between. Looked up from germline, CDR1 is MNHEY and CDR2 is SMNVEV (reference sequence). The DNA of the CDR3 is TGTGCCAGCAGGAATGGACGTTTGGGAGCCGGGGAGCTGTTTTTT. Translation: CASRNGRLGAGELFF.

In its sample, this clone was seen once. The chain couples TRBV25-1 to TRBJ2-6; unclear D gene. This CDR3 has 13 amino acids. The V end was cut by 4 bases, the J end by 2 bases, with 3 bases between. Germline V gene lookup returns CDR1 MGHDK and CDR2 SYGVNS. The CDR3: CASSGAGANVLTF. Here the CDR3 DNA reads TGTGCCAGCAGTGGCGCTGGGGCCAACGTCCTGACTTTC.

This chain uses TRBV18 with TRBJ1-2; TRBD1 aligns across 8 bases. Per the germline V gene, CDR1 is KGHSH and CDR2 is LQKENI. V shed 3 bases and J 5 bases; nucleotides not matched to a gene: 14. The CDR3 covers 17 residues. Written as DNA, the CDR3 is TGTGCCAGCTCACCGAACGGACAGGGCTGGAACGTGTATGGCTACACCTTC. As protein: CASSPNGQGWNVYGYTF.

The rearrangement joins TRBV4-2 to TRBJ1-1, with a tentative D call TRBD1 (5 bases). Trimming shortened V by 4 bases and J by 6 bases, and 12 bases separated the two germline ends. The germline V gene encodes CDR1 LGHNA and CDR2 YNFKEQ. This CDR3 is built from 13 residues. For the CDR3, the DNA is TGTGCCAGCAGCCGGGACCGTTTGGCTGAAGCTTTCTTT. Translating it yields CASSRDRLAEAFF.

Notes on this clone: Distinct nucleotide sequences in the sample also encode this CDR3. This chain uses TRBV28 with TRBJ1-5, with a weak D call TRBD1 (5 bases). Trimming removed 8 bases at V and 4 bases at J, with 6 bases between. This CDR3 is 11 amino acids long. Germline V gene data show CDR1 as MDHEN and CDR2 as SYDVKM. CDR3 protein: CASGGNQPQHF. In nucleotides, the CDR3 is TGTGCCAGCGGGGGAAATCAGCCCCAGCATTTT.

The rearrangement joins TRBV11-2 to TRBJ2-2; 7 positions agree with TRBD2. There are 15 residues in the CDR3. V trimming: 5 bases; J trimming: 6 bases; junction bases outside the gene matches: 9. Germline V gene lookup returns CDR1 SGHAT and CDR2 FQNNGV. The CDR3 DNA reads as TGTGCCAGCAGCAGTTATAGCGGGCGGGCCGGGGAGCTGTTTTTT. This translates into CASSSYSGRAGELFF.

The J gene is TRBJ1-5, the V gene TRBV6-1; 12 bases match TRBD1. The CDR3 runs 17 residues. Trimming cost V 6 bases and J 6 bases; bases outside gene matches: 12. Per the germline V gene, CDR1 is MNHNS and CDR2 is SASEGT. As DNA, the CDR3 is TGTGCCAGCAGAGAAAGGAGGGGACAGGGGGCAGGTCAGCCCCAGCATTTT. This translates into CASRERRGQGAGQPQHF.

The chain carries TRBV5-1 and TRBJ1-1; no definite D call. The CDR3 spans 13 residues. In germline, CDR1 is SGHRS, CDR2 YFSETQ. Trimming removed 3 bases at V and 6 bases at J, with 12 bases between. The CDR3 reads CASSSGLSAEAFF. Written as DNA, the CDR3 is TGCGCCAGCAGCTCCGGCTTGAGCGCTGAAGCTTTCTTT.